The table lists the clone carrying this TCR beta chain with a few counts. The target antigen is unknown. This sample was included in a study of blood T cells in healthy people across ages. The use of a sample-barcoded 5' primer and a J-beta primer mix characterized a second PCR of about 7 to 12 cycles. Each CDR3 protein is one row after TCRdb ran MiXCR on the 5' RACE reads. In the table there are nearly 800,000 distinct CDR3 sequences, approximately 25% of which are singletons. The CDR3 loop spans 13 amino acids. The germline V and J ends were trimmed by 7 bases and 2 bases, with 11 bases remaining between them. CDR1 is SNHLY and CDR2 is FYNNEI in the germline V gene. Study results and caveats: Donors of long life had a larger count of naive CD4+ cells and greater diversity than aged donors. While age rose, TCR beta diversity per million T cells dropped in a roughly linear way.

This same sample was also part of a study on T cells of mothers and their children. That paper notes: Samples were obtained from three healthy Caucasian mothers and their six children. From each mother came over 9.5 million TCR beta CDR3 reads, and from each child came 3 million to 3.5 million.

This TCR derives from a boy aged 10-17 years in good health. What was sequenced was blood. This chain joins TRBV2 and TRBJ2-5; possibly TRBD2 for D (6 bases). CDR3 sequence: CASTGGLQETQYF. The CDR3 nucleotides are TGTGCCAGCACTGGGGGACTGCAAGAGACCCAGTACTTC.